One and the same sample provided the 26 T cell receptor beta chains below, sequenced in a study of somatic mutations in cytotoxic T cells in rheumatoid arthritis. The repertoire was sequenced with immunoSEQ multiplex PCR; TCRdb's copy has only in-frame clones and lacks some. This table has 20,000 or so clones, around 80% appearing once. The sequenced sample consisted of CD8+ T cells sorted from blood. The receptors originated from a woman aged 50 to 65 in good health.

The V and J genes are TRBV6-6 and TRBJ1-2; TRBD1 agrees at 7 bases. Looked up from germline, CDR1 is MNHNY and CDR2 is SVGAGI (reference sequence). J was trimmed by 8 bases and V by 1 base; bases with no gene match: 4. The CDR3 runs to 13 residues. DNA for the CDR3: TGTGCCAGCAGTTACTTCGGACAGGAGGGCTACACCTTC. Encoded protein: CASSYFGQEGYTF.

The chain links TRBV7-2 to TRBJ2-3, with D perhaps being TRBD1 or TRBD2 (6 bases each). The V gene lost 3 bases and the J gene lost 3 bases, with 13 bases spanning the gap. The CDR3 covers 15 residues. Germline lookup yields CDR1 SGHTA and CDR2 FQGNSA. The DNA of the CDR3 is TGTGCCAGCAGCTTGGGGGGCAGGGCTACAGATACGCAGTATTTT. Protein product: CASSLGGRATDTQYF.

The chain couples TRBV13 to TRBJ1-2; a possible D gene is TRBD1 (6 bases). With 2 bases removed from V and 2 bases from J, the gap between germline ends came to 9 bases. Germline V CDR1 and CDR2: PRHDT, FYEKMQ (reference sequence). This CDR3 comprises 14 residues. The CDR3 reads CASSLWTENYGYTF. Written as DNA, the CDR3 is TGTGCCAGCAGCTTATGGACAGAGAACTATGGCTACACCTTC.

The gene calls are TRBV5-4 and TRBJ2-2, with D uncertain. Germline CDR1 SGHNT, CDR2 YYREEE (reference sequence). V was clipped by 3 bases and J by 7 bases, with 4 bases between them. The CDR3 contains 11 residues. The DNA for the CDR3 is TGTGCCAGCAGCTCCGGCGGGGAGCTGTTTTTT. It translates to CASSSGGELFF.

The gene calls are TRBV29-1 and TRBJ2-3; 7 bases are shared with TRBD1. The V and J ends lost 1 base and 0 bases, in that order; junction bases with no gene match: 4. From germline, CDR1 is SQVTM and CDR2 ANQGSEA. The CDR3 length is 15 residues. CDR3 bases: TGCAGCGTTGAAGGTAGGGGGCAGAGCACAGATACGCAGTATTTT. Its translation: CSVEGRGQSTDTQYF.

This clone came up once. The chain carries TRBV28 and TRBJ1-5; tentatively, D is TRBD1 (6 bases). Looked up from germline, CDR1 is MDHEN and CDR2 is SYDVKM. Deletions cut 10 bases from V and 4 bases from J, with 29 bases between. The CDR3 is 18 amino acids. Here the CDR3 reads CATATYRRQDLYNQPQHF. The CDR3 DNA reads TGTGCCACCGCGACCTATCGACGACAGGATCTTTATAATCAGCCCCAGCATTTT.

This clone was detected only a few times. Here the CDR3 reads CAVPTGGPSYEQYF. DNA of the CDR3: TGTGCCGTCCCGACGGGGGGACCCTCCTACGAGCAGTACTTC. The V and J genes are TRBV6-1 and TRBJ2-7; 7 bases are shared with TRBD2. V shed 11 bases, J shed 0 bases, and the junction held 10 bases outside the gene matches. Germline CDR1 reads MNHNS; CDR2 reads SASEGT. The CDR3 has 14 amino acids.

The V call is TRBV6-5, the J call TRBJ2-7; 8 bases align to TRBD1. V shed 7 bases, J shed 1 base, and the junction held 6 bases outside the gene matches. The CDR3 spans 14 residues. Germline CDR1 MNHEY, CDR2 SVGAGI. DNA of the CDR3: TGTGCCAGCATCGACACAGGGGGGTCCTACGAGCAGTACTTC. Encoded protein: CASIDTGGSYEQYF.

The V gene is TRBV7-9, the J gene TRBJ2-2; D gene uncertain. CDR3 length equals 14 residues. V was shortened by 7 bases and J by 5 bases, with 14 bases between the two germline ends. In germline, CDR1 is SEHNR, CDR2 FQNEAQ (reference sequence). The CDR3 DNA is TGTGCCAGCACCTCCTCGGTGGGTACCGGGGAGCTGTTTTTT. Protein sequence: CASTSSVGTGELFF.

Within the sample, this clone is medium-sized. CDR3 residues: CASSPAPLHLSLSGANVLTF. The CDR3 DNA reads TGTGCCAGCTCACCAGCGCCCCTTCATCTCTCTCTCTCTGGGGCCAACGTCCTGACTTTC. The chain carries TRBV18 and TRBJ2-6; D gene ambiguous. Trimming stripped 2 bases from V and 0 bases from J, with 20 bases between. The germline gives CDR1 KGHSH, CDR2 LQKENI. The CDR3 is 20 amino acids. The full variable domain, in which reference TRBV18 and TRBJ2-6 provide the parts outside the CDR3, is NAGVMQNPRHLVRRRGQEARLRCSPMKGHSHVYWYRQLPEEGLKFMVYLQKENIIDESGMPKERFSAEFPKEGPSILRIQQVVRGDSAAYFCASSPAPLHLSLSGANVLTFGAGSRLTVL.

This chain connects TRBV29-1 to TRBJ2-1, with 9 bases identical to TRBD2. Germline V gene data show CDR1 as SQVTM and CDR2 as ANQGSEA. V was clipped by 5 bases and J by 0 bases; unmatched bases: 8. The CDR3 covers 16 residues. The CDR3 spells CSVLDIAGDSYNEQFF. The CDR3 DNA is TGCAGCGTTTTAGATATAGCGGGAGACTCCTACAATGAGCAGTTCTTC.

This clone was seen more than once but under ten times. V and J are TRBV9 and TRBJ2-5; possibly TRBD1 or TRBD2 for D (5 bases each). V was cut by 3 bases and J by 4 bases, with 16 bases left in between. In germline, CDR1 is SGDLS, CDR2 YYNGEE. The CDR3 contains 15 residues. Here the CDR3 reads CASSADGTPIETQYF. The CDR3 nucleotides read TGTGCCAGCAGCGCCGACGGGACGCCGATAGAGACCCAGTACTTC.

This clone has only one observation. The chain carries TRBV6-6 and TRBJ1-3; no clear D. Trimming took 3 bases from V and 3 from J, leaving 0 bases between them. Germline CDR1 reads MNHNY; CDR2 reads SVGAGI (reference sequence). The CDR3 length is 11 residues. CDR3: CASSYGNTIYF. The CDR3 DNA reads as TGTGCCAGCAGTTATGGAAACACCATATATTTT.

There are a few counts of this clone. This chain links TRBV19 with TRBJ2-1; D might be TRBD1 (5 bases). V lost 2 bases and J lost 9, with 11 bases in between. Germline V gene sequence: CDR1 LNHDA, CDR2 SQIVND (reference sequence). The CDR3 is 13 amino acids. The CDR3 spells CASSIYQGTEQFF. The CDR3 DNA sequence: TGTGCCAGTAGTATATATCAGGGAACTGAGCAGTTCTTC.

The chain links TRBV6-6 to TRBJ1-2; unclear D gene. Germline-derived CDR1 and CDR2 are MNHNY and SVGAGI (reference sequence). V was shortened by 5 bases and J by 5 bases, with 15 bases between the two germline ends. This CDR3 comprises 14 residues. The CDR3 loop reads CASSAGPKRYGYTF. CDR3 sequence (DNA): TGTGCCAGCAGTGCAGGCCCTAAGAGATATGGCTACACCTTC.

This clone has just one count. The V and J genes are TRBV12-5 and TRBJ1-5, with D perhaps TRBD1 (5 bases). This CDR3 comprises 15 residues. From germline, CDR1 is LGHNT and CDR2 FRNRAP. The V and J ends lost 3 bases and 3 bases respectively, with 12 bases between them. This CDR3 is CASGLAGTDNQPQHF. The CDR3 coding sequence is TGTGCTAGTGGTTTAGCCGGGACCGACAATCAGCCCCAGCATTTT.

CDR3 sequence reads: CAISESEGGAYEQYF. Here the CDR3 DNA reads TGTGCCATCAGTGAGTCGGAGGGAGGGGCCTACGAGCAGTACTTC. This chain joins TRBV10-3 and TRBJ2-7; TRBD2 matches 7 bases. The junction had 4 bases not matched to a gene; V was cut back by 0 bases and J by 2 bases. The CDR3 has 15 amino acids. Germline-derived CDR1 and CDR2 are ENHRY and SYGVKD.

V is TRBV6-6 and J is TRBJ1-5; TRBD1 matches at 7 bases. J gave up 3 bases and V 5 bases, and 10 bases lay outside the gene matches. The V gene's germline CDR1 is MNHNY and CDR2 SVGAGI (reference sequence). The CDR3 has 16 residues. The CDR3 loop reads CASSPQTGWDNQPQHF. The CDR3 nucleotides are TGTGCCAGCAGTCCCCAGACAGGGTGGGACAATCAGCCCCAGCATTTT.

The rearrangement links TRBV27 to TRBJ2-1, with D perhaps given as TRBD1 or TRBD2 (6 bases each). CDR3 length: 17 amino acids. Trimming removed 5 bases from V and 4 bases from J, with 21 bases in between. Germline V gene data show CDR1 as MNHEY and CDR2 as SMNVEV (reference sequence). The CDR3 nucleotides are TGTGCCAGCAGTACCCGACAGGCGCCGGGGGAGTACAATGAGCAGTTCTTC. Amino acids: CASSTRQAPGEYNEQFF.

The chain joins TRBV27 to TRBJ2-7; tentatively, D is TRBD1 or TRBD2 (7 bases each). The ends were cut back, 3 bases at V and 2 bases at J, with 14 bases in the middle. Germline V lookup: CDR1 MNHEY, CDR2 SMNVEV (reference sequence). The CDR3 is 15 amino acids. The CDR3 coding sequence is TGTGCCAGCAGTTTCCGACAGGGAGGGCCCTACGAGCAGTACTTC. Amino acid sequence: CASSFRQGGPYEQYF.

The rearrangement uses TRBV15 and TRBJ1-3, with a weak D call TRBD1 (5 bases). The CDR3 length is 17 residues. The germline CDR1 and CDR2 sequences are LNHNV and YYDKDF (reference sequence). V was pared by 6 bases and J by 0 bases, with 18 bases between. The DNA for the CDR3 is TGTGCCACCAGTGCCCGGACCGGGACCCTCTCTGGAAACACCATATATTTT. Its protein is CATSARTGTLSGNTIYF.

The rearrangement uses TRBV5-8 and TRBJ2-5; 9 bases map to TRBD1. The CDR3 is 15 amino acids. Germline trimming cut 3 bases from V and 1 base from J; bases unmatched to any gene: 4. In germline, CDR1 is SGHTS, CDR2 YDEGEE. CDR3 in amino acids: CASSSGTGSQETQYF. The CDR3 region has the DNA TGTGCCAGCAGCTCCGGGACAGGGTCCCAAGAGACCCAGTACTTC.

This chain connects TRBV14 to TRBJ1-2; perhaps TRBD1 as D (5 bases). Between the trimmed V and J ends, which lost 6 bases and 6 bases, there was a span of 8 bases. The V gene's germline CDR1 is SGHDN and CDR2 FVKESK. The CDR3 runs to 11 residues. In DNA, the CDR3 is TGTGCCAGCAGTTTGGGGGATGGCTACACCTTC. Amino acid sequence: CASSLGDGYTF.

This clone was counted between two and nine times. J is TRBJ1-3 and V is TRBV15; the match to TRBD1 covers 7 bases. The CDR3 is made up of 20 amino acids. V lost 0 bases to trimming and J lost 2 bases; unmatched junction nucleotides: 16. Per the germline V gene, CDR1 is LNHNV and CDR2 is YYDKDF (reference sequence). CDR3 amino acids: CATSRDFIPGQPRTGNTIYF. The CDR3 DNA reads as TGTGCCACCAGCAGAGATTTCATCCCGGGACAGCCTCGGACTGGAAACACCATATATTTT.

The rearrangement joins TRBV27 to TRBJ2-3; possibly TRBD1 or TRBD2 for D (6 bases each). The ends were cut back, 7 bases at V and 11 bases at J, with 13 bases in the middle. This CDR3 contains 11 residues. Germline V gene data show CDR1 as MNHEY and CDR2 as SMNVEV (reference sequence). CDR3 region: CASTLGGQQYF. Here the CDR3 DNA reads TGTGCCAGCACTCTAGGGGGGCAGCAGTATTTT.

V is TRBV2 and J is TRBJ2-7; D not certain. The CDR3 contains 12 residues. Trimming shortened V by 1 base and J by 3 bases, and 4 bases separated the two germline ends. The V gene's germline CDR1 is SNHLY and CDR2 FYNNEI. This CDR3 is CASSEGGYEQYF. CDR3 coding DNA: TGTGCCAGCAGTGAAGGGGGCTACGAGCAGTACTTC.